Sequencing of this T cell receptor (beta chain) was carried out in a study of blood T cell repertoires in COVID-19. The overall study: Whether acute or convalescent, the COVID-19 samples came from the United States, Italy and Spain. T cells, B-cell-depleted T cells, or PBMCs supplied cDNA or gDNA.

Germline trimming cut 4 bases from V and 5 bases from J; bases unmatched to any gene: 8. From germline, CDR1 is SGDLS and CDR2 YYNGEE. CDR3 length: 16 residues. Generated by immunoSEQ multiplex PCR, the TCRdb table keeps only in-frame clones and is missing some. The table has just over 70,000 clones, about 70% seen once. Sequencing input: peripheral blood. The chain employs TRBV9 and TRBJ2-5; 13 positions agree with TRBD2. The TCR originated in a woman aged 70-85 years with acute or convalescent COVID-19. CDR3 nucleotide sequence: TGTGCCAGCAGCACCCGACTAGCGGGGGGCAGGGAGACCCAGTACTTC. Amino acids: CASSTRLAGGRETQYF.